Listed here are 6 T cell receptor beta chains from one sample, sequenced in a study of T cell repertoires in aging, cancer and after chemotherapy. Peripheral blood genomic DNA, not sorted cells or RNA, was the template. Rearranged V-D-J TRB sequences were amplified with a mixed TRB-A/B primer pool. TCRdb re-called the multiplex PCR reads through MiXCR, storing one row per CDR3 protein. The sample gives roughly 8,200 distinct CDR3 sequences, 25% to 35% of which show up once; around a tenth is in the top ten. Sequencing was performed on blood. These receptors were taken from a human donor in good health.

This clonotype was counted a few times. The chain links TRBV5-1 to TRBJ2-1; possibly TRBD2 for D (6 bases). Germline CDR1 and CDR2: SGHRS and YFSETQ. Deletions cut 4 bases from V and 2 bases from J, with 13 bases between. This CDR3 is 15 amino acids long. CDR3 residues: CASSLIAETYNEQFF. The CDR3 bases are TGCGCCAGCAGCCTAATAGCGGAAACCTACAATGAGCAGTTCTTC.

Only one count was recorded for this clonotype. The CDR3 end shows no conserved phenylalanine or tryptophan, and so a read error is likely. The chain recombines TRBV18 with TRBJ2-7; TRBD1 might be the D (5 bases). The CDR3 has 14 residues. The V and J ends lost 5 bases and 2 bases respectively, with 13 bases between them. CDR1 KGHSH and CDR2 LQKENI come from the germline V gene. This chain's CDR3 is CASSSRDLPYEQYL. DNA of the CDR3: TGTGCCAGCTCAAGCAGGGATCTTCCCTACGAGCAGTACCTC.

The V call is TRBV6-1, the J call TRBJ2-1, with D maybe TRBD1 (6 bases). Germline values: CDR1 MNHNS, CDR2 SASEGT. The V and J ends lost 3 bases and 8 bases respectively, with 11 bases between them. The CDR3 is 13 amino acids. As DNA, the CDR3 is TGTGCCAGCAGTGATGTAGGGGGAGATGAGCAGTTCTTC. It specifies CASSDVGGDEQFF.

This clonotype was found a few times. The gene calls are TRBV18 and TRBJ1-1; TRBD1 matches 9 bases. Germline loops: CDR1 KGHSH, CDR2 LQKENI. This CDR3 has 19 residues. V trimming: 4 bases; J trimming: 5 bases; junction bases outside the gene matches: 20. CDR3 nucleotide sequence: TGTGCCAGCTCACTATATCCCCGGGACAGGGAGTTATCGGGGACTGAAGCTTTCTTT. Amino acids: CASSLYPRDRELSGTEAFF.

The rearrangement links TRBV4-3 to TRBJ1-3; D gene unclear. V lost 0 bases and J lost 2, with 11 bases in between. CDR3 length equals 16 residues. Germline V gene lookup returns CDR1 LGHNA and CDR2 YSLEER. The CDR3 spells CASSQDSGVAGNTIYF. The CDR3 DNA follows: TGCGCCAGCAGCCAAGATTCGGGAGTGGCTGGAAACACCATATATTTT.

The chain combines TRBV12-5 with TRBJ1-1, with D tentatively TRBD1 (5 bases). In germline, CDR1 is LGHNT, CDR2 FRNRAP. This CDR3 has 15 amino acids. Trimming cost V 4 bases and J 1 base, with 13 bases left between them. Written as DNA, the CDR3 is TGTGCTAGTGGTTCCCAGGGTTATTCGAACACTGAAGCTTTCTTT. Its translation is CASGSQGYSNTEAFF.